The source of this T cell receptor (beta chain) is a study of T-cell memory formation after mild COVID-19. About the research overall: Clustering of TCRs was largely donor specific. Notes on the study in general: The study found balanced CD4/CD8 in clones contracting day 15 to 85 and a CD4+ lean in later expanders. Contracting CD4+ clones lay largely in CM and EM, with CD8+ ones residing in EMRA.

Germline CDR1 is LNHDA and CDR2 is SQIVND (reference sequence). CDR3 length: 14 residues. V lost 4 bases, J lost 3 bases, and 9 bases lay in between. This clonotype was seen at least ten times. Its antigen is currently unknown. Barcoded TCR alpha and TCR beta cDNA libraries with UMIs came from 5'RACE using constant-segment primers. TCRdb independently ran MiXCR on the 5' RACE reads; one entry per CDR3 protein. The table has approximately 300,000 distinct CDR3 sequences, roughly 15% seen once. Sequenced input: PBMCs or a T cell subset sorted from them (not recorded which). The sequence was collected from a man between 18 and 35 years old who had mild COVID-19 (a few samples of this study predate the infection). Cell type and time point are not known. The J gene is TRBJ2-2, the V gene TRBV19; possibly TRBD1 or TRBD2 for D (5 bases each). Here the CDR3 reads CASSRGEDTGELFF. The CDR3 nucleotides are TGTGCCAGTAGTAGAGGGGAAGACACCGGGGAGCTGTTTTTT. Looking up the rest from reference TRBV19 and TRBJ2-2 gives the full variable domain: DGGITQSPKYLFRKEGQNVTLSCEQNLNHDAMYWYRQDPGQGLRLIYYSQIVNDFQKGDIAEGYSVSREKKESFPLTVTSAQKNPTAFYLCASSRGEDTGELFFGEGSRLTVL.